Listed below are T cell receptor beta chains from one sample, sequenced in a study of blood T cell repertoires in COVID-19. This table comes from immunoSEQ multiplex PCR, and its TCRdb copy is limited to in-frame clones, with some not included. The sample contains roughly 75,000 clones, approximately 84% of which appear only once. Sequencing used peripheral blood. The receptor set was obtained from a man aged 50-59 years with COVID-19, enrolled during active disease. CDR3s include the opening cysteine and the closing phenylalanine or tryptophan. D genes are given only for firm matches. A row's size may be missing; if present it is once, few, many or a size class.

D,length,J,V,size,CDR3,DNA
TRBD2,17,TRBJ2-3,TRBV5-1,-,CASSLRAASGRVDTQYF,TGCGCCAGCAGCTTGAGGGCGGCTAGCGGGAGAGTAGATACGCAGTATTTT
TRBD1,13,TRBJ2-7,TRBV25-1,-,CATSGQVNYEQYF,TGTGCCACTTCGGGACAGGTCAACTACGAGCAGTACTTC
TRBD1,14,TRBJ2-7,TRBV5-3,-,CARSHGQARYEQYF,TGTGCCAGAAGCCACGGACAGGCCCGCTACGAGCAGTACTTC
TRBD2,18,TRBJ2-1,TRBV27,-,CASRPGTSGTPSGNEQFF,TGTGCCAGCAGACCCGGGACTAGCGGAACTCCTTCAGGGAATGAGCAGTTCTTC
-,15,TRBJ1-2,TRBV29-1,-,CSVESPLGEGYGYTF,TGCAGCGTTGAGTCTCCGTTAGGGGAGGGCTATGGCTACACCTTC
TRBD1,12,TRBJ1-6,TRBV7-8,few,CASSHTQGALHF,TGTGCCAGCAGCCACACCCAGGGGGCCCTCCACTTT
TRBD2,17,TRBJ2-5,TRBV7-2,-,CASSSLGAGGPTETQYF,TGTGCCAGCAGCTCTCTGGGAGCGGGAGGGCCCACCGAGACCCAGTACTTC
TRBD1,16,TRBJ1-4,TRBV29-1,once,CSVRDRGLWTNEKLFF,TGCAGCGTTCGCGACAGGGGATTGTGGACTAATGAAAAACTGTTTTTT
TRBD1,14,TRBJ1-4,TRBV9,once,CASSLQGTNEKLFF,TGTGCCAGCAGCCTACAGGGGACGAATGAAAAACTGTTTTTT
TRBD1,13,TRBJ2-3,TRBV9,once,CASRRGQTDTQYF,TGTGCCAGCAGGAGGGGGCAGACAGATACGCAGTATTTT
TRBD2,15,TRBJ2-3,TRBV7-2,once,CASSHRTSGIDTQYF,TGTGCCAGCAGCCACCGGACTAGCGGGATAGATACGCAGTATTTT
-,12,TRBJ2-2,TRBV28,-,CASSLTRGELFF,TGTGCCAGCAGTTTGACTCGCGGGGAGCTGTTTTTT
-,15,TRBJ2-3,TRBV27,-,CASSLAGDPGDTQYF,TGTGCCAGCAGTTTGGCAGGGGATCCTGGTGATACGCAGTATTTT
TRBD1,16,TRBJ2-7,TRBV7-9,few,CASSRGFRDRGAEQYF,TGTGCCAGCAGCCGCGGATTCCGGGACAGGGGGGCCGAGCAGTACTTC
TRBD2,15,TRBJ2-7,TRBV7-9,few,CASSLGLADFYEQYF,TGTGCCAGCAGCTTAGGACTAGCGGATTTCTACGAGCAGTACTTC
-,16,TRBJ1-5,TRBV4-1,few,CASSYTAGFSNQPQHF,TGCGCCAGCAGCTACACGGCAGGATTTAGCAATCAGCCCCAGCATTTT
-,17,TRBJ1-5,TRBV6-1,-,CASSESTAFASNQPQHF,TGTGCCAGCAGTGAATCGACAGCTTTCGCTAGCAATCAGCCCCAGCATTTT
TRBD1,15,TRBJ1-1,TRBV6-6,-,CASRGNRGMITEAFF,TGTGCCAGCAGGGGGAACAGGGGGATGATCACTGAAGCTTTCTTT
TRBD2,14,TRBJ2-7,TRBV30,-,CAGSSSGIVYEQYF,TGTGCGGGTTCCTCTAGCGGAATAGTATACGAGCAGTACTTC